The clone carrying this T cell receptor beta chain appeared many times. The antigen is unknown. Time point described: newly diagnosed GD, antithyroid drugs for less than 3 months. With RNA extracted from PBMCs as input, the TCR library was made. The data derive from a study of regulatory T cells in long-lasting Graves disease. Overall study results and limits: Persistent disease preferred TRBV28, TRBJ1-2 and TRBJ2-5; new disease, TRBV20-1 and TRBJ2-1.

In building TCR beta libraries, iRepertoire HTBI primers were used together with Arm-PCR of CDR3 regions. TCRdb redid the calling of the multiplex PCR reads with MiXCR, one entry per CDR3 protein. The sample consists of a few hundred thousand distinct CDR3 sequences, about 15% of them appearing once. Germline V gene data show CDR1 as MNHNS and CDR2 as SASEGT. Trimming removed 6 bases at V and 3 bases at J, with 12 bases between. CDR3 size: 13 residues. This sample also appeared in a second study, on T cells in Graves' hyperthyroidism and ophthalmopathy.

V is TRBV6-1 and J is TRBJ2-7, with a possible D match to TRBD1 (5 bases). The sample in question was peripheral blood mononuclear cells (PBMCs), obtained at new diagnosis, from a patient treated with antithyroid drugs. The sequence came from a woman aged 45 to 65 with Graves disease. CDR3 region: CASSLDTDYEQYF. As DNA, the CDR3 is TGTGCCAGCAGCCTGGACACGGACTACGAGCAGTACTTC.